The subject of this entry is one T cell receptor beta chain. Its antigen is not yet known. Base qualities are missing; no much larger clone stands one base away. The CDR3 has 14 amino acids, counting the end cysteine and phenylalanine. CDR3 DNA only is kept here, 42 bases in frame from base 1. V is shortened by 3 bases, J by 4 bases, and the region joining them spans 12 bases. CDR1 KGHSH and CDR2 LQKENI were looked up in the germline V gene. This record belongs to a study of OX40 agonist ivuxolimab in advanced cancers. About the full investigation: The costimulatory receptor OX40 (CD134) was targeted by ivuxolimab, a fully human IgG2 agonistic monoclonal antibody. A male proportion of about 79% and a mean age of around 60 years, ranging from about 23 to 90, were recorded for the dose-escalation cohort. Intravenous ivuxolimab was administered to patients every 2 weeks at six dose levels: 0.01, 0.1, 0.3, 1.5, 3 and 10 mg/kg. Among the 52 dose-escalation patients, 19 had hepatocellular carcinoma, approximately 15 melanoma, 9 renal cell carcinoma and 9 head and neck cancer. Partial responses occurred in three dose-escalation patients: two with cutaneous melanoma and one with hepatocellular carcinoma. Prior anti-PD-1, anti-PD-L1 or anti-CTLA-4 therapy was permitted, and checkpoint inhibitors had been received by around 40% of dose-escalation patients. The paper covers the monotherapy dose-escalation part of the phase I ivuxolimab trial, which included N ≈ 57 patients. Peripheral TCRbeta sequencing was intended to test whether TCR sequence diversity was altered and clonal T-cell expansion was caused by ivuxolimab. Overall study outcomes, separate from this receptor: Low levels of normalized T-cell clonal expansion were also seen in some patients who did not respond. In partial responders in the 0.1-3.0 mg/kg groups, normalized peripheral clonal expansion was found to be among the lowest, especially among CD8+ T cells. After ivuxolimab, CD8+ T cells had more expanded clones than CD4+ T cells on average. At doses from 0.1 to 3.0 mg/kg, clonal expansion was seen in both CD4+ and CD8+ blood T cells between baseline and week 6. Which antigens the clonally expanded peripheral T cells were specific for was not determined.

Patients with autoimmune disease history or receiving systemic immunosuppression were excluded from the trial. Peripheral blood for TCR sequencing was drawn from every dose cohort at baseline, at cycle 4 day 1 and at cycle 7 day 1. Samples were obtained from an open-label, multicenter, first-in-human phase I dose-escalation trial of ivuxolimab. Adults with locally advanced or metastatic melanoma, renal cell carcinoma, hepatocellular carcinoma or head and neck squamous cell carcinoma were enrolled in the trial. CD4+ and CD8+ T cells were sorted separately from peripheral blood before TCR sequencing. For sequencing of the TCRbeta CDR3 region, genomic DNA was extracted from the sorted cells. The immunoSEQ Assay was used for sequencing of TCRbeta CDR3 regions. In its TCRdb copy, this immuneACCESS table keeps in-frame sequences only and misses some clones. Where compared with another copy, unresolved V genes explain less than half of these, and the others have no known cause. The sample includes approximately 120,000 clones, with 92% observed a single time. The ten largest clones add up to 0.8% to 1% of the sample.

This TCR derives from an adult with an advanced solid tumor such as melanoma, head and neck, liver or kidney cancer. This chain joins TRBV18 to TRBJ1-1; the D gene is unclear. The sample consisted of CD4+ or CD8+ T cells sorted from blood, taken in a trial of the OX40 agonist ivuxolimab. The CDR3 protein: CASSPTRETTEAFF. The DNA is TGTGCCAGCTCACCTACCCGGGAGACCACTGAAGCTTTCTTT.